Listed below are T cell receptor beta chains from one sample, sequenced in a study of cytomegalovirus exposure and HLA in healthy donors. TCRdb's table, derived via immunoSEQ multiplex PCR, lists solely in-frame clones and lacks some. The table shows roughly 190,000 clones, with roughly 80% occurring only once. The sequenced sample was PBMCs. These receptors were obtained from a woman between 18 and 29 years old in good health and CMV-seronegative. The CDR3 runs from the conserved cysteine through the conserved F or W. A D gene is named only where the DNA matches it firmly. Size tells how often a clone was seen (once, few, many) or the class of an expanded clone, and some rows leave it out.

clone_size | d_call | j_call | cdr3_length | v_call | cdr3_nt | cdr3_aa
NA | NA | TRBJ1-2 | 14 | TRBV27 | TGTGCCAGCAGTTTGAGAGGAGCTAACTATGGCTACACCTTC | CASSLRGANYGYTF
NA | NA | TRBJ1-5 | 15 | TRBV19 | TGTGCCAGTAGTATCGTGTTAGGAGGCAATCAGCCCCAGCATTTT | CASSIVLGGNQPQHF
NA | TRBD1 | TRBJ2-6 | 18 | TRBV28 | TGTGCCAGCAGTAATCCCCAGGGGGTTTCCTCTGGGGCCAACGTCCTGACTTTC | CASSNPQGVSSGANVLTF
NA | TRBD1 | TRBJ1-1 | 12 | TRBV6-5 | TGTGCCAGCGGTGACAGGGACACTGAAGCTTTCTTT | CASGDRDTEAFF
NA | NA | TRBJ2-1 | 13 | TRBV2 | TGTGCCAGCAGCTTGGACTCCGACAATGAGCAGTTCTTC | CASSLDSDNEQFF
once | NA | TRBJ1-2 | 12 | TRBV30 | TGTGCCTGGAGTCCTAAGACTGATGGCTACACCTTC | CAWSPKTDGYTF
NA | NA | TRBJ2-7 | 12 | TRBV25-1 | TGTGCCAGCAGCGCTAACTCCTACGAGCAGTACTTC | CASSANSYEQYF
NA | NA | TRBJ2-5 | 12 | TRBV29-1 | TGCAGCGGAATACAGCCTGCAGAGACCCAGTACTTC | CSGIQPAETQYF
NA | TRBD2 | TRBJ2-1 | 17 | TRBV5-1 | TGCGCCAGCAGCTTGGTGTCTAGCGGGCCCTCCTACAATGAGCAGTTCTTC | CASSLVSSGPSYNEQFF
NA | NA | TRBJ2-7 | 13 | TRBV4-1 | TGCGCCAGCAGCCAAACAAGCGGCTACGAGCAGTACTTC | CASSQTSGYEQYF
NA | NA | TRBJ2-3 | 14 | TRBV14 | TGTGCCAGCAGCCAATCCGGTTCACCAGATACGCAGTATTTT | CASSQSGSPDTQYF
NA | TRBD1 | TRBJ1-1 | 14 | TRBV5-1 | TGCGCCAGCAGCCGGGACAGACAGAACACTGAAGCTTTCTTT | CASSRDRQNTEAFF
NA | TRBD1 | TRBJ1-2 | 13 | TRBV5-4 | TGTGCCAGCAGGGCGGGACAGGGGTCTGGCTACACCTTC | CASRAGQGSGYTF
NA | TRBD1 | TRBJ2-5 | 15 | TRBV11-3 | TGTGCCAGCAGCCTAAGGACAGGGGGACAAGAGACCCAGTACTTC | CASSLRTGGQETQYF
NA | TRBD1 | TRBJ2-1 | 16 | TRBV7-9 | TGTGCCAGCAGCCACGTACAGGGGGCGCTTGACAATGAGCAGTTCTTC | CASSHVQGALDNEQFF
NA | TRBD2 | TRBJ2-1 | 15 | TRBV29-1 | TGCAGCGTTATTAGCGGGGCCAACTCCTACAATGAGCAGTTCTTC | CSVISGANSYNEQFF
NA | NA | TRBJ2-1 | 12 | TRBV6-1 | TGTGCCAGCAGTGCAACCTACAATGAGCAGTTCTTC | CASSATYNEQFF
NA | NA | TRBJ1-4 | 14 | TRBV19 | TGTGCCAGTAGCATTCAGGGTAATAATGAAAAACTGTTTTTT | CASSIQGNNEKLFF
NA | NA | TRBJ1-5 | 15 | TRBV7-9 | TGTGCCAGCAGCTTATCAGGGATCGGTGGCCAGCCCCAGCATTTT | CASSLSGIGGQPQHF
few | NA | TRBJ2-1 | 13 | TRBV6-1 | TGTGCCAGCACGCCTAGCCTTAACAATGAGCAGTTCTTC | CASTPSLNNEQFF
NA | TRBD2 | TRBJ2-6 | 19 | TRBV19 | TGTGCCAGTAGTGACCGGACTAGCGGGGGTAGGTCTGGGGCCAACGTCCTGACTTTC | CASSDRTSGGRSGANVLTF
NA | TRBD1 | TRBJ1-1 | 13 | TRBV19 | TGTGCCAGTGGGGAACAGGGGCACACTGAAGCTTTCTTT | CASGEQGHTEAFF
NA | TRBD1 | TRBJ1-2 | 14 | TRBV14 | TGTGCCAGCAGCCGCCGACAGGGCAACTATGGCTACACCTTC | CASSRRQGNYGYTF
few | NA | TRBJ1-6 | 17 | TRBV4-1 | TGCGCCAGCAGCCAAGATCCCTCGGGGATTTTGTATTCACCCCTCCACTTT | CASSQDPSGILYSPLHF
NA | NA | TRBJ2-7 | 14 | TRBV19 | TGTGCCAGTAGGAGACTGCGCGACTCCTACGAGCAGTACTTC | CASRRLRDSYEQYF
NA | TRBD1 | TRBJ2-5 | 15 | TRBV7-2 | TGTGCCAGCAGCCGAAAGACAGGGGGCGGTGAGACCCAGTACTTC | CASSRKTGGGETQYF
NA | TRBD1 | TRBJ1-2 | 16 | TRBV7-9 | TGTGCCAGCGGCCGACAGGGGGCCCCTGGAGGCTATGGCTACACCTTC | CASGRQGAPGGYGYTF
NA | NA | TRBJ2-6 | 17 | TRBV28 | TGTGCCAGCAGTTTTGGGGCTGGCGGCTCTGGGGCCAACGTCCTGACTTTC | CASSFGAGGSGANVLTF
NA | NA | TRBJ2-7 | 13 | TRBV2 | TGTGCCACGGCGGCTAGTCGGGAGTTCGAGCAGTACTTC | CATAASREFEQYF
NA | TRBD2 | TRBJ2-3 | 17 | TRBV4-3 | TGCGCCAGCAGCCAAGGGACTAGCGGCTCTAGCACAGATACGCAGTATTTT | CASSQGTSGSSTDTQYF
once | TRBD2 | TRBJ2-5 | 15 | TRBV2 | TGTGCCAGCAGTGATGTAGCGGGGGGCCGCGGGGCCCAGTACTTC | CASSDVAGGRGAQYF
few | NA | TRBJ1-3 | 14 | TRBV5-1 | TGCGCCAGCAGCCCGCGGGACTCTGGAAACACCATATATTTT | CASSPRDSGNTIYF
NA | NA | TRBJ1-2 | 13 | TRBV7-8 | TGTGCCAGCAGCCCGTCGGGGGGCTATGGCTACACCTTC | CASSPSGGYGYTF
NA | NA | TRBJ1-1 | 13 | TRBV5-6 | TGTGCCAGCAGCTTGTTAATGAACACTGAAGCTTTCTTT | CASSLLMNTEAFF
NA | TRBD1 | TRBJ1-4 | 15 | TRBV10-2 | TGCGCCAGCGGCGGAGCCGGGACAGATAATGAAAAACTGTTTTTT | CASGGAGTDNEKLFF
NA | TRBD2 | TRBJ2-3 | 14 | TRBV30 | TGTGCCTGGAGCAGCCTAGCGGGTTTAGATACGCAGTATTTT | CAWSSLAGLDTQYF
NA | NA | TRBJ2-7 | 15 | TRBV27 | TGTGCCAGCAGTTCTCTTGCTTCGCGGGCCTACGAGCAGTACTTC | CASSSLASRAYEQYF
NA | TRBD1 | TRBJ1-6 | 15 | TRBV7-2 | TGTGCCAGCAGCCCTAAGACAGGGGATAATTCACCCCTCCACTTT | CASSPKTGDNSPLHF
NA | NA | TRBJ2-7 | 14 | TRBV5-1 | TGCGCCAGCAGCCCGGTTCCAGGCTCCTACGAGCAGTACTTC | CASSPVPGSYEQYF
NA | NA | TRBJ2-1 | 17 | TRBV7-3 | TGTGCCAGCAGCTCCACCCCGTCGGGACTGATCCATAATGAGCAGTTCTTC | CASSSTPSGLIHNEQFF
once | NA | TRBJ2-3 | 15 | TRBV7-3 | TGTGCCAGCAGCTTAGTCACTAGCAGCACAGATACGCAGTATTTT | CASSLVTSSTDTQYF
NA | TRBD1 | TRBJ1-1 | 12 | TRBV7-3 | TGTGCCAGCGGACAGGCGAACACTGAAGCTTTCTTT | CASGQANTEAFF
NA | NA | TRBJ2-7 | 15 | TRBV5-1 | TGCGCCAGCAGCTTGGCTGGCGGGCAGTTCCACGAGCAGTACTTC | CASSLAGGQFHEQYF
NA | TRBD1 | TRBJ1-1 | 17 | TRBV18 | TGTGCCAGCTCACCTTTGGGACAGGGGACCGGGGGCACTGAAGCTTTCTTT | CASSPLGQGTGGTEAFF
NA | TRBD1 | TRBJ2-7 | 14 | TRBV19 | TGTGCCAGTAGTAGGGACAGATACTCCTACGAGCAGTACTTC | CASSRDRYSYEQYF
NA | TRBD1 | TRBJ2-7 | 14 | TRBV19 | TGTGCCAGTGCCGGCGGACAGGGCGTGGACGAGCAGTACTTC | CASAGGQGVDEQYF
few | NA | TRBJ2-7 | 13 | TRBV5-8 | TGTGCCAGCAACACCCTCCCGGCGGGCGAGCAGTACTTC | CASNTLPAGEQYF
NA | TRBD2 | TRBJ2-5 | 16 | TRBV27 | TGTGCCAGCAGCCAAATCGGGGCGGGGGGGGAAGAGACCCAGTACTTC | CASSQIGAGGEETQYF
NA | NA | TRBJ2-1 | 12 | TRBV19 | TGTGCCAGTAGTATTGACTGGAATGAGCAGTTCTTC | CASSIDWNEQFF
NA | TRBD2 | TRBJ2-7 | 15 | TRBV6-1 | TGTGCCAGCAGTGAGGCTACTAGCGGGGGCTACGAGCAGTACTTC | CASSEATSGGYEQYF
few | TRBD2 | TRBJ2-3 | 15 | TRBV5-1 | TGCGCCAGCAGCTTGAGCGGGGGGAGCACAGATACGCAGTATTTT | CASSLSGGSTDTQYF
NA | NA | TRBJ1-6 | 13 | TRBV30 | TGTGCCTGGAGACTTCTGCGGGATTCACCCCTCCACTTT | CAWRLLRDSPLHF
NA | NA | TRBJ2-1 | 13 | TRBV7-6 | TGTGCCAGCAGCTTAGACAGTAACAATGAGCAGTTCTTC | CASSLDSNNEQFF
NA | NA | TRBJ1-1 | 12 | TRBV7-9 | TGTTCCAGCAGCCCGGGAGGCACTGAAGCTTTCTTT | CSSSPGGTEAFF
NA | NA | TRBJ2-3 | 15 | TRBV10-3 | TGTGCCATCGCCCAGGGACTCCTTAGCACAGATACGCAGTATTTT | CAIAQGLLSTDTQYF
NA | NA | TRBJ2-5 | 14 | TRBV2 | TGTGCCAGCAGTGAAATACAGCTCCAAGAGACCCAGTACTTC | CASSEIQLQETQYF
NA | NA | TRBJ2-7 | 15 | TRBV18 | TGTGCCAGCTCACCCGGGGGTTCCAGCTCCTACGAGCAGTACTTC | CASSPGGSSSYEQYF
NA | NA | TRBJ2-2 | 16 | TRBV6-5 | TGTGCCAGCAGTTACGATTTGGTTGGGGGGACCGGGGAGCTGTTTTTT | CASSYDLVGGTGELFF
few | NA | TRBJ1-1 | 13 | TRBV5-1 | TGCGCCAGCAGCTGGATTGTGGGGGGTGAAGCTTTCTTT | CASSWIVGGEAFF
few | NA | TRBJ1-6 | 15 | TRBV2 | TGTGCCAGCGAATTGGGAGGGTTCTATAATTCACCCCTCCACTTT | CASELGGFYNSPLHF